Here is one T cell receptor beta chain with its context. Antigen unknown. CDR1 MGHRA and CDR2 YSYEKL come from the germline V gene. The V end lost 0 bases, the J end lost 1 base, and 6 bases lay between the germline ends. The CDR3 contains 14 residues. The entry originates in a study of T cell responses to AZD1222 COVID-19 vaccine. Regarding the study as a whole: Spike was spanned by vaccine-associated CD4 TCRs, which were dominant at 160-218 and 743-854.

Libraries were prepared by immunoSEQ multiplex PCR; TCRdb keeps only in-frame clonotypes and omits some of them. Here the sample spans 120,000 to 150,000 clones, about 93% being singletons. This sequence was found in an adult in good health. The V gene is TRBV4-1, the J gene TRBJ1-2; D unresolved. The sample was peripheral blood, taken on day 0 of AZD1222 vaccination. The CDR3 loop is CASSQESLNYGYTF. DNA of the CDR3: TGCGCCAGCAGCCAAGAGTCCCTTAACTATGGCTACACCTTC.